Below, 10 T cell receptor beta chains from the same sample are listed, as sequenced in a study of blood T cell repertoires in COVID-19. This table comes from immunoSEQ multiplex PCR, and its TCRdb copy is limited to in-frame clones, with some not included. The sample contains some 200,000 clones, around 91% of which appear only once. Sequencing input: PBMCs or T cells enriched from blood (not recorded which). The receptors were sampled from a woman aged 18 to 35 in a cohort exposed to, infected with or recovered from COVID-19 (not recorded which).

The chain carries TRBV6-1 and TRBJ1-1; a weak D match, TRBD1 (5 bases). Germline V CDR1 and CDR2: MNHNS, SASEGT. This CDR3 spans 16 amino acids. V lost 0 bases to trimming and J lost 0 bases, with 11 bases between them. The CDR3 nucleotides are TGTGCCAGCAGTGAAGCGCCGGACACCCTGAACACTGAAGCTTTCTTT. Its translation: CASSEAPDTLNTEAFF.

CDR3 coding DNA: TGTGCCAGCAGTGAACGGAGCTCCTATAATTCACCCCTCCACTTT. Encoded protein: CASSERSSYNSPLHF. The V call is TRBV6-1, the J call TRBJ1-6; D remains unclear. Germline CDR1 is MNHNS and CDR2 is SASEGT. The ends were cut back, 2 bases at V and 0 bases at J, with 5 bases in the middle. This CDR3 spans 15 amino acids.

The chain has TRBV7-3 and TRBJ1-2; D call uncertain. Trimming left V 2 bases short and J 5 bases short, with 9 bases between. The CDR3 spans 13 residues. Per the germline V gene, CDR1 is SGHTA and CDR2 is FQGTGA. This CDR3 is CASSLSGKYGYTF. CDR3 coding DNA: TGTGCCAGCAGCTTATCTGGCAAATATGGCTACACCTTC. Complete variable domain (other parts from reference TRBV7-3 and TRBJ1-2): GAGVSQTPSNKVTEKGKYVELRCDPISGHTALYWYRQSLGQGPEFLIYFQGTGAADDSGLPNDRFFAVRPEGSVSTLKIQRTERGDSAVYLCASSLSGKYGYTFGSGTRLTVV.

The chain carries TRBV7-9 and TRBJ1-1, with D perhaps matching TRBD1 (5 bases). Germline CDR1 reads SEHNR; CDR2 reads FQNEAQ (reference sequence). The CDR3 consists of 13 residues. Trimming removed 2 bases from V and 3 bases from J, with 7 bases in between. The CDR3 DNA follows: TGTGCCAGCAGCTTACGGGGGGACACTGAAGCTTTCTTT. This sequence encodes CASSLRGDTEAFF.

The CDR3 DNA follows: TGTGCCAGCAGTAAATCAGAGAACACTGAAGCTTTCTTT. This translates into CASSKSENTEAFF. V is TRBV7-9 and J is TRBJ1-1, with unresolved D. The CDR3 covers 13 residues. V lost 6 bases to trimming and J lost 1 base, with 9 bases between them. CDR1 SEHNR and CDR2 FQNEAQ come from the germline V gene (reference sequence).

The V and J genes are TRBV19 and TRBJ1-1; 10 positions agree with TRBD1. There are 17 residues in the CDR3. Germline-derived CDR1 and CDR2 are LNHDA and SQIVND (reference sequence). J lost 1 base, V lost 1 base, and 6 bases had no gene match. This CDR3 is CASSIVGTGDPNTEAFF. In nucleotides, the CDR3 is TGTGCCAGTAGTATAGTGGGGACAGGGGACCCGAACACTGAAGCTTTCTTT.

This sequence joins TRBV21-1 and TRBJ1-1; TRBD1 reflects the table's D call only, with no check against the DNA. TRBV21-1 is listed as a pseudogene. CDR3 length: 17 amino acids. The CDR3 DNA sequence: TGTGCCAGCAGAACAGGGGTGAACACCCAGATGAACACTGAAGCTTTCTTT. Its protein is CASRTGVNTQMNTEAFF.

V gene TRBV12-2 combines with J gene TRBJ2-2; the table's D call of TRBD2 was not tested on the DNA. TRBV12-2 is annotated as a pseudogene. This CDR3 is built from 16 residues. In DNA form, the CDR3 reads TGTGCAAGTCGCTTAGGAGTGGGGGGGTGCACCGGGGAGCTGTTTTTT. Encoded protein: CASRLGVGGCTGELFF.

This chain uses TRBV11-3 with TRBJ2-1, with 8 bases fitting TRBD2. V gave up 0 bases and J gave up 2 bases; unmatched junction bases: 3. There are 16 residues in the CDR3. Germline CDR1 and CDR2: SGHNT and YENEEA. CDR3 sequence reads: CASSLDKRETYNEQFF. The DNA for the CDR3 is TGTGCCAGCAGCTTAGATAAGCGGGAGACCTACAATGAGCAGTTCTTC. Full variable domain (rest looked up from reference TRBV11-3 and TRBJ2-1): EAGVVQSPRYKIIEKKQPVAFWCNPISGHNTLYWYLQNLGQGPELLIRYENEEAVDDSQLPKDRFSAERLKGVDSTLKIQPAELGDSAVYLCASSLDKRETYNEQFFGPGTRLTVL.

This clone appeared once. The chain links TRBV19 to TRBJ1-1; D remains ambiguous. This CDR3 spans 11 amino acids. CDR1 is LNHDA, CDR2 SQIVND, per germline (reference sequence). V lost 7 bases and J 5 bases, leaving 8 bases between the germline ends. For the CDR3, the DNA is TGTGCCAGTACCGAGCGGACTGAAGCTTTCTTT. This gives the protein CASTERTEAFF.